Presented here are 14 T cell receptor beta chains from one specimen sequenced in a study of T-cell memory formation after mild COVID-19. TCRdb redid the calling of the 5' RACE reads with MiXCR, one entry per CDR3 protein. Of about 430,000 distinct CDR3 sequences in the sample, approximately 25% were seen once. Sequencing input: PBMCs or a T cell subset sorted from them (not recorded which). These receptors originate from an adult woman who had mild COVID-19 (a few samples of this study predate the infection). Cell type and time point are not known.

This clonotype was observed a few times. The chain combines TRBV30 with TRBJ2-7; D tentatively reads TRBD1 or TRBD2 (6 bases each). The V end lost 3 bases, the J end lost 6 bases, and 15 bases lay between the germline ends. The V gene's germline CDR1 is GTSNPN and CDR2 SVGIG (reference sequence). The CDR3 runs to 13 residues. CDR3: CAWSGDGGREQYF. CDR3 DNA sequence: TGTGCCTGGAGCGGCGATGGGGGGCGCGAGCAGTACTTC.

A few counts support this clonotype. This chain links TRBV6-5 with TRBJ2-1; tentatively, D is TRBD2 (7 bases). CDR1 and CDR2 from the germline V gene are MNHEY and SVGAGI. The V end lost 6 bases, the J end lost 7 bases, and 16 bases lay between the germline ends. The CDR3 covers 14 residues. CDR3 sequence (DNA): TGTGCCAGCAGCGCCCGGGGGGCGTTAAATGAGCAGTTCTTC. This codes for CASSARGALNEQFF.

This chain uses TRBV11-2 with TRBJ2-5, with 9 bases fitting TRBD2. The CDR3 consists of 17 residues. The germline CDR1 and CDR2 sequences are SGHAT and FQNNGV. J gave up 1 base and V 1 base, and 7 bases lay outside the gene matches. The DNA of the CDR3 is TGTGCCAGCAGCTTAGGGGCGGCTAGCGGGGTCCAAGAGACCCAGTACTTC. This sequence encodes CASSLGAASGVQETQYF.

This clonotype was picked up a small number of times. This rearrangement joins TRBV20-1 to TRBJ2-7; TRBD2 matches at 9 bases. CDR1 is DFQATT, CDR2 SNEGSKA, per germline (reference sequence). The CDR3 is made up of 15 amino acids. J was trimmed by 6 bases and V by 5 bases; bases with no gene match: 14. CDR3 in DNA: TGCAGTGCTCTCTCCCCCGCTAGCGGGAATGTCGAGCAGTACTTC. Amino acid sequence: CSALSPASGNVEQYF.

This clonotype was recorded at least ten times. The rearrangement uses TRBV7-2 and TRBJ2-3; D not resolved. This CDR3 comprises 13 residues. The germline V gene has CDR1 SGHTA and CDR2 FQGNSA. V was trimmed by 2 bases and J by 0 bases, leaving 3 bases between them. The CDR3 bases are TGTGCCAGCAGCTTACCTAGCACAGATACGCAGTATTTT. The encoded protein is CASSLPSTDTQYF.

The chain uses TRBV6-2 or TRBV6-3 and TRBJ2-5, with D possibly TRBD2 on 6 matching bases. V was cut by 4 bases and J by 1 base, with 13 bases left in between. The CDR3 sequence is 15 residues long. From germline, CDR1 is MNHEY and CDR2 SVGEGT. The CDR3 here is CASSSLMEGQETQYF. For the CDR3, the DNA is TGTGCCAGCAGTTCTCTGATGGAGGGCCAAGAGACCCAGTACTTC.

The sample holds a few counts of this clonotype. The V and J genes are TRBV24-1 and TRBJ2-1, with TRBD2 identical over 11 bases. V lost 5 bases, J lost 10 bases, and 6 bases stayed unmatched. Germline V lookup: CDR1 KGHDR, CDR2 SFDVKD. This CDR3 region has 14 residues. The CDR3 sequence is CATSAIAGGTEQFF. In DNA form, the CDR3 reads TGTGCCACCAGTGCAATAGCGGGAGGGACCGAGCAGTTCTTC.

The rearrangement links TRBV20-1 to TRBJ2-7; D might be TRBD1 or TRBD2, each matching 5 bases. Germline CDR1 is DFQATT and CDR2 is SNEGSKA (reference sequence). V gave up 0 bases and J gave up 0 bases, with 21 bases separating them. The CDR3 spans 18 residues. Written as DNA, the CDR3 is TGCAGTGCTAGAGACACACTGGGGGTCAGGGCGGGCTCCTACGAGCAGTACTTC. This encodes CSARDTLGVRAGSYEQYF.

This chain joins TRBV7-9 and TRBJ1-3; the D is unclear. The germline V and J ends were trimmed by 2 bases and 0 bases, with 14 bases remaining between them. The germline CDR1 and CDR2 sequences are SEHNR and FQNEAQ (reference sequence). The CDR3 contains 17 residues. The CDR3 DNA is TGTGCCAGCAGCTTACCTGCGACAACCTCCTCTGGAAACACCATATATTTT. This codes for CASSLPATTSSGNTIYF.

The J gene is TRBJ2-3, the V gene TRBV7-2, with 11 positions matching TRBD2. This CDR3 is built from 18 residues. Germline V gene lookup returns CDR1 SGHTA and CDR2 FQGNSA. Losses at the gene ends were 3 bases for V and 5 bases for J; bases not matched to a gene: 13. CDR3 protein: CASSFSATSGSGGDTQYF. The CDR3 DNA follows: TGTGCCAGCAGCTTTAGTGCTACTAGCGGGAGTGGTGGAGATACGCAGTATTTT. Based on the CDR3 plus reference TRBV7-2 and TRBJ2-3, the full variable domain is GAGVSQSPSNKVTEKGKDVELRCDPISGHTALYWYRQSLGQGLEFLIYFQGNSAPDKSGLPSDRFSAERTGGSVSTLTIQRTQQEDSAVYLCASSFSATSGSGGDTQYFGPGTRLTVL.

The V call is TRBV12-3 or TRBV12-4, the J call TRBJ1-2; 7 bases are a match to TRBD1. CDR3 length: 16 amino acids. Losses at the gene ends were 5 bases for V and 4 bases for J; bases not matched to a gene: 13. The CDR3, as DNA: TGTGCCAGCAGTCGCGCTCCGGGACAGTGGAGCTATGGCTACACCTTC. Translating it yields CASSRAPGQWSYGYTF.

This clonotype showed up just a few times. This chain uses TRBV6-2 or TRBV6-3 with TRBJ2-5; tentative D call: TRBD2 (6 bases). Per the germline V gene, CDR1 is MNHEY and CDR2 is SVGEGT. The CDR3 has 15 amino acids. Trimming stripped 2 bases from V and 2 bases from J, with 12 bases between. Written as DNA, the CDR3 is TGTGCCAGCAGTTACCTGCCGGAGGGGCAAGAGACCCAGTACTTC. Encoded protein: CASSYLPEGQETQYF.

The rearrangement uses TRBV9 and TRBJ1-1; 12 bases are shared with TRBD1. With 1 base clipped from V and 1 base from J, the junction kept 8 bases outside the gene matches. CDR1 SGDLS and CDR2 YYNGEE come from the germline V gene. The CDR3 length is 18 residues. The CDR3 loop reads CASSVTGGQGAPNTEAFF. The CDR3 DNA reads as TGTGCCAGCAGCGTAACAGGGGGACAGGGGGCCCCGAACACTGAAGCTTTCTTT.

The J gene is TRBJ2-1, the V gene TRBV24-1, with TRBD2 matching 9 bases. V shed 4 bases and J 7 bases; nucleotides not matched to a gene: 10. In germline, CDR1 is KGHDR, CDR2 SFDVKD. The CDR3 is 16 amino acids. The CDR3 DNA is TGTGCCACCAGTGACCGACTAGCGGCCCCGGGTAATGAGCAGTTCTTC. This sequence encodes CATSDRLAAPGNEQFF.